The table lists the clone carrying this T cell receptor beta chain with many counts. Per germline, CDR1 ENHRY and CDR2 SYGVKD. This CDR3 has 17 amino acids. J lost 0 bases, V lost 4 bases, and 4 bases had no gene match. This entry comes from a study of blood T cells in healthy people across ages. Then a second PCR, running about 6 to 11 cycles, was carried out with a sample-barcoded 5' primer and a J-beta primer mix. In TCRdb, the 5' RACE reads were re-called with MiXCR into one record per CDR3 protein. The sample lists approximately 1,000,000 distinct CDR3 sequences, under 40% seen once, with roughly 14% in the top ten.

The chain carries TRBV10-3 and TRBJ2-6, with 9 bases aligning to TRBD2. The origin of this receptor is a man between 18 and 35 years old in good health. Source material: blood. The CDR3 protein is CAISAGSGSSGANVLTF. The DNA of the CDR3 is TGTGCCATCAGTGCAGGTAGCGGGAGCTCTGGGGCCAACGTCCTGACTTTC.